The sequence of this T cell receptor (beta chain) was determined in a study of Tregs in tolerant kidney transplant recipients (dated by TCRdb to the late 2010s). Regarding the complete study: The study applied TCRbeta sequencing to find donor-specific regulatory T cells before combined kidney and bone marrow transplantation and then followed those same cells after transplant. Overall study results and their limits: Donor-specific Treg expansion exceeded global Treg expansion in tolerant patients, suggesting antigen-driven rather than nonspecific expansion. Expanding Tregs with activated donor B cells appeared to identify the most biologically relevant and donor-specific TCRbeta repertoire. Because the study included only a small number of patients, the results must be confirmed in larger populations and under other immunosuppression protocols. For some patients, the PCR primers changed as time went on, which meant samples from those patients could not be compared with one another at the nucleotide level. Biological reproducibility was not examined directly, but technical replication error appeared to be minimal.

Trimming accounts for 6 bases at V and 5 bases at J, while the number of junction bases matched to no gene is 10. Counted from cysteine to phenylalanine, this CDR3 has 14 amino acids. The DNA has 33 bases, all within the CDR3, and is read from base 1. In the germline V gene (reference sequence), CDR1 corresponds to DFQATT and CDR2 to SNEGSKA. Comment on this clone: It lacks a known antigen. Read sequence stops 3 residues before the CDR3 end, and the germline J gene provides the missing end.

The transplants used related donors along with nonmyeloablative bone marrow transplantation, and in the human trials mixed chimerism was transient. Thawed PBMCs were FACS-sorted into unstimulated Tregs (CD4+CD25+CD127-), CD4+ non-Tregs (CD4+CD25-), CD4 cells and CD8 cells. The patients were a few recipients of combined kidney and bone marrow transplants from the ITN036ST trial, and samples were available only for these trial subjects. Healthy control blood was processed to PBMCs by Ficoll density gradient and cryopreserved, and patient PBMCs were collected before and after transplant. For TCRbeta CDR3 sequencing, genomic DNA from the sorted cells was extracted using the QIAGEN DNeasy Blood and Tissue Kit. High-throughput TCRbeta CDR3 sequencing, including PCR amplification with bias correction and internal controls, was performed commercially through immunoSEQ. Per the original workflow: Unique productive TCRbeta sequences were defined by CDR3 nucleotide sequence where primers matched, and otherwise by CDR3 amino acid sequence together with Vbeta and Jbeta genes. Sorting error was corrected by removing sequences shared between sorted populations at a frequency ratio of 2:1 or less, and the remaining shared sequences were assigned to the higher population. Sequences were defined as donor-reactive when expanded at least 5-fold in CFSE-low cells versus unstimulated cells and present at a frequency of at least 0.01% in CFSE-low cells. Repertoire divergence was quantified by Jensen-Shannon divergence using the top 100 TCRbeta sequences ranked by frequency. For samples with multiple sequencing runs, sorting error was corrected in each run separately before the runs were combined. Not all clones reach the TCRdb copy of this immuneACCESS table, which keeps in-frame sequences only. Checked studies attribute under half of the gap to unresolved V genes and leave the rest unexplained. V and J calls and clone size follow that table, whereas D and trimming were derived from the DNA. The sample's table covers about 15,000 clones. The ten largest make up roughly 4% of the sample.

Sequences were derived from CD4+ T cells from blood (PBMCs), sampled 12 months after the transplant. The chain links TRBV20-1 with TRBJ2-5, with TRBD2 matching 9 junction bases. The sequence came from a human patient who received a combined kidney and bone marrow transplant. Some T cells may derive from the graft donor when a transplant has been performed. The covered CDR3 bases are TGCAGTGCGCCCACAGCGGGAGGTTGGGAGACC. This translates into CSAPTAGGWET. The full CDR3 sequence reads CSAPTAGGWETQYF.